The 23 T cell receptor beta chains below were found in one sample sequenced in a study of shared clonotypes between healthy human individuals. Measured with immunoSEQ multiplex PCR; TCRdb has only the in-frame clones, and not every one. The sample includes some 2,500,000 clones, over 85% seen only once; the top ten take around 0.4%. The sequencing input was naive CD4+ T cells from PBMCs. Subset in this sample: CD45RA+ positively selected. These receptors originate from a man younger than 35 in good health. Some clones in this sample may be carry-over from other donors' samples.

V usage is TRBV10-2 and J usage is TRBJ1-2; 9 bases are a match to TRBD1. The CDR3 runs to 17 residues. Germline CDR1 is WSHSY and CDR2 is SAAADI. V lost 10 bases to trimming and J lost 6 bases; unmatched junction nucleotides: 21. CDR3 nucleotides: TGCGCCACCGCGCTTACTTTTGGACAGGGGAAAATTAATGGCTACACCTTC. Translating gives CATALTFGQGKINGYTF.

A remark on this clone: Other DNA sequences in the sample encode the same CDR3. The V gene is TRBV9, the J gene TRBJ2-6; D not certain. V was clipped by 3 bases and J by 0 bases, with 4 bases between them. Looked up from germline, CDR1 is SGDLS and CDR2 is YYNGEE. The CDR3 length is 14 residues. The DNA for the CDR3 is TGTGCCAGCAGCGCCAGCTCTGGGGCCAACGTCCTGACTTTC. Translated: CASSASSGANVLTF. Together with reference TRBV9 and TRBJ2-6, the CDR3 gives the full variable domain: DSGVTQTPKHLITATGQRVTLRCSPRSGDLSVYWYQQSLDQGLQFLIQYYNGEERAKGNILERFSAQQFPDLHSELNLSSLELGDSALYFCASSASSGANVLTFGAGSRLTVL.

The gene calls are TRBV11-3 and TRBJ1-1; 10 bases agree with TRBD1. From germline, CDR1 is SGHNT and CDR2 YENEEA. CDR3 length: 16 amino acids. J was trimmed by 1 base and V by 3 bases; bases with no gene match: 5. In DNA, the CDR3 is TGTGCCAGCAGCTTGGGGACAGGGGAAAGGAACACTGAAGCTTTCTTT. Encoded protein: CASSLGTGERNTEAFF.

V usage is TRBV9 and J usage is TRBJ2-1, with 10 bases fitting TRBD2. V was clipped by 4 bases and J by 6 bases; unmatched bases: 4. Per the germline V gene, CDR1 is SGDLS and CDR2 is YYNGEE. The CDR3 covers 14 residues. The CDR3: CASSPLAGVNEQFF. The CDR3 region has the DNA TGTGCCAGCAGCCCGCTAGCGGGAGTCAATGAGCAGTTCTTC.

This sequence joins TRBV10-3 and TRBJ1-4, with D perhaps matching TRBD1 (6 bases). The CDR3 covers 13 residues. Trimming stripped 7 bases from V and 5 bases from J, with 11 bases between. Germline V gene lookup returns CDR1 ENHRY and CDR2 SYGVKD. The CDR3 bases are TGTGCCATCAACCGGGACATAAATGAAAAACTGTTTTTT. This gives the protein CAINRDINEKLFF.

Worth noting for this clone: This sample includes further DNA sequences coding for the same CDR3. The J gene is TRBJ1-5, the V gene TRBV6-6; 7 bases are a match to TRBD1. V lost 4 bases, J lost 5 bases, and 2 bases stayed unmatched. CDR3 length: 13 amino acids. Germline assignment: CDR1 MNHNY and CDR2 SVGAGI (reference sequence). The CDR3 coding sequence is TGTGCCAGCAGTTCACAGGGGTATCAGCCCCAGCATTTT. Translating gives CASSSQGYQPQHF.

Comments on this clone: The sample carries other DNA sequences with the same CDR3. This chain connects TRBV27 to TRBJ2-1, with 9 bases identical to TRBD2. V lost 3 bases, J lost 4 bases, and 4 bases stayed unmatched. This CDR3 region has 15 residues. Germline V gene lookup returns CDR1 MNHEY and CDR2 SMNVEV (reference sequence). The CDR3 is CASSFEAGGYNEQFF. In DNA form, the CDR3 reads TGTGCCAGCAGTTTCGAGGCGGGAGGGTACAATGAGCAGTTCTTC.

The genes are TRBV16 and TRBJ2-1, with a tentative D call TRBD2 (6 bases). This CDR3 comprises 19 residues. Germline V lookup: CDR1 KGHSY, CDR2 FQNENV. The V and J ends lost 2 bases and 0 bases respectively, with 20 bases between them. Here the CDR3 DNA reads TGTGCCAGCAGCCAAGAGCGGGTCGACTTTAGGAGCTCCTACAATGAGCAGTTCTTC. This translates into CASSQERVDFRSSYNEQFF.

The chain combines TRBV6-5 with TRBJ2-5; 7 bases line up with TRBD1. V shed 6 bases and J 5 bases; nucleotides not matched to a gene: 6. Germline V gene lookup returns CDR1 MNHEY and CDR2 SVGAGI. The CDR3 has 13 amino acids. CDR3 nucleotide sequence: TGTGCCAGCAGGAAGACAGGGTACGAGACCCAGTACTTC. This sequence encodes CASRKTGYETQYF.

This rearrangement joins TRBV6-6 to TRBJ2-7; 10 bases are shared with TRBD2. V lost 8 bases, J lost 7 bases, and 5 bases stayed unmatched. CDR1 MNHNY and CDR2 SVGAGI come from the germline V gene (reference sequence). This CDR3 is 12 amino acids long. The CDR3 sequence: CASSGLAREQYF. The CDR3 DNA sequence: TGTGCCAGCTCGGGACTAGCGAGAGAGCAGTACTTC.

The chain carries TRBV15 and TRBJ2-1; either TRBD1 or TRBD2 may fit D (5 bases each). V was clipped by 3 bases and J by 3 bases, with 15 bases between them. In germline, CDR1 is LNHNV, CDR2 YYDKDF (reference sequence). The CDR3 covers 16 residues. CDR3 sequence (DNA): TGTGCCACCAGCAGGGGACGTACGGAGGTCTACAATGAGCAGTTCTTC. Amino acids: CATSRGRTEVYNEQFF.

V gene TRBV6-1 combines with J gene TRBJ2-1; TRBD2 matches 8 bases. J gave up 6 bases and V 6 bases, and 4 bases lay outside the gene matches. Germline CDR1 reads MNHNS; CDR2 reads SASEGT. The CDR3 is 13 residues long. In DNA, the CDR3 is TGTGCCAGCAGCGGGGGGGCCCCCAATGAGCAGTTCTTC. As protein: CASSGGAPNEQFF.

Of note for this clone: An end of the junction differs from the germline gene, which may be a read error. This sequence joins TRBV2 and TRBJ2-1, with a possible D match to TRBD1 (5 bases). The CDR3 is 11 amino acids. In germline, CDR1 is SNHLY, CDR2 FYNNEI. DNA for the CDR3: TGTGCCAGCAGGGAAGGGGTGGAGCAGTTCTTC. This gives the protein CASREGVEQFF.

CDR3 bases: TGTGCCAGCAGCCTTCGGATCTCCTACAATGAGCAGTTCTTC. It encodes CASSLRISYNEQFF. V and J are TRBV9 and TRBJ2-1; D unclear. CDR1 is SGDLS and CDR2 is YYNGEE in the germline V gene. CDR3 length: 14 residues. V lost 4 bases to trimming and J lost 0 bases, with 8 bases between them. The full variable domain, in which reference TRBV9 and TRBJ2-1 provide the parts outside the CDR3, is DSGVTQTPKHLITATGQRVTLRCSPRSGDLSVYWYQQSLDQGLQFLIQYYNGEERAKGNILERFSAQQFPDLHSELNLSSLELGDSALYFCASSLRISYNEQFFGPGTRLTVL.

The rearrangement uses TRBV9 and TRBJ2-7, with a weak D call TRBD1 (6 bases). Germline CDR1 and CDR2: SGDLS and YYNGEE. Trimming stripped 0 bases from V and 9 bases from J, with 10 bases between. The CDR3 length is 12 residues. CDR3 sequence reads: CASSVAGAPQYF. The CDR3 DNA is TGTGCCAGCAGCGTAGCAGGGGCCCCGCAGTACTTC.

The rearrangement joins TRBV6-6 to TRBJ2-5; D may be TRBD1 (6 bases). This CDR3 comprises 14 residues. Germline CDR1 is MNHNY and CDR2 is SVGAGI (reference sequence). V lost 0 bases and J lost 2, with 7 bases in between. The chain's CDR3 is CASSYSQGQETQYF. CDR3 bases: TGTGCCAGCAGTTACTCCCAGGGGCAAGAGACCCAGTACTTC.

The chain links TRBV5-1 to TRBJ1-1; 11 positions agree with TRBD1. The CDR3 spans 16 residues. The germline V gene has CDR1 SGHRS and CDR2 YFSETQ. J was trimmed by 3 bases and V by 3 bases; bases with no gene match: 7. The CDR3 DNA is TGCGCCAGCAGCTCCGGACAGGGGGCTTTTGACACTGAAGCTTTCTTT. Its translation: CASSSGQGAFDTEAFF.

The CDR3 DNA sequence: TGTGCCAGCAGTCTACTGGGGGTCACCGGGGAGCTGTTTTTT. Its protein product is CASSLLGVTGELFF. The J gene is TRBJ2-2, the V gene TRBV6-6, with D perhaps being TRBD1 or TRBD2 (5 bases each). Trimming took off 5 bases at V and 4 bases at J, with 11 bases between the two ends. Germline V gene data show CDR1 as MNHNY and CDR2 as SVGAGI (reference sequence). This CDR3 comprises 14 residues.

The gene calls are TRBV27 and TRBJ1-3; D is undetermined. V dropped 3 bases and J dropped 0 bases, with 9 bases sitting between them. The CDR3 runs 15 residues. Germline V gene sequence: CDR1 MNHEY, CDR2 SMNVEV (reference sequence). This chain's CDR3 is CASSLTAPSGNTIYF. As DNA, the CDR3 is TGTGCCAGCAGTTTGACGGCCCCCTCTGGAAACACCATATATTTT.

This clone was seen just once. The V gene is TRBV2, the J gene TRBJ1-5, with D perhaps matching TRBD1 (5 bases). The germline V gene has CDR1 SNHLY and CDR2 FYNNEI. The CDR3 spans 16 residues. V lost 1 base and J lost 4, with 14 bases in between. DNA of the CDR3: TGTGCCAGCAGTGAAGTCGGTGGGGGTGTAAATCAGCCCCAGCATTTT. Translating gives CASSEVGGGVNQPQHF.

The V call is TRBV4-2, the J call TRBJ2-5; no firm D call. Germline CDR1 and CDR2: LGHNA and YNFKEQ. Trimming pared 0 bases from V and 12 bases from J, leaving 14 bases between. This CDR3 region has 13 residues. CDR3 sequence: CASSQEGSRAKYF. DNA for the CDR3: TGTGCCAGCAGCCAAGAGGGTTCCCGGGCAAAGTACTTC.

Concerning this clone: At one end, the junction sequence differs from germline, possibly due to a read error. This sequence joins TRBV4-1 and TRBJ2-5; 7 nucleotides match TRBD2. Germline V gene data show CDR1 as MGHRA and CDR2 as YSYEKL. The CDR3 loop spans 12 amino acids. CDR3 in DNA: TGCGCCAGCAGATGGGGCGGGAGAAATGAGGACTTC. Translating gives CASRWGGRNEDF.

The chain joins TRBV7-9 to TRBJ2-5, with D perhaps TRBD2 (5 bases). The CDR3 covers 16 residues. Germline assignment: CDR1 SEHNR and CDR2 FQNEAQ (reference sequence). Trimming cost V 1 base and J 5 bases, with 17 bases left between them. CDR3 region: CASSLGVGWRGETQYF. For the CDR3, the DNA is TGTGCCAGCAGCTTAGGGGTAGGGTGGAGAGGGGAGACCCAGTACTTC.